The 7 T cell receptor beta chains presented below share a single source sample, sequenced in a study of cytomegalovirus exposure and HLA in healthy donors. A multiplex PCR was run with 60 Vbeta primers and 13 Jbeta primers. Sequencing used immunoSEQ multiplex PCR; TCRdb keeps in-frame clones, though not all of them. The sample contains about 160,000 clones, 84% of which appear only once. What was sequenced was PBMCs. Receptors originate from a young man in good health and CMV-seronegative.

CDR3 sequence: CASSPAGEFYEQYF. The CDR3 bases are TGTGCCAGCAGCCCCGCGGGAGAGTTCTACGAGCAGTACTTC. V usage is TRBV9 and J usage is TRBJ2-7; TRBD2 matches 7 bases. The CDR3 runs to 14 residues. CDR1 SGDLS and CDR2 YYNGEE come from the germline V gene. Trimming at V came to 4 bases and at J to 3 bases, leaving 7 bases not matched to a gene.

This clone was found once. The chain is built from TRBV11-2 and TRBJ2-7; TRBD2 agrees at 8 bases. The CDR3 is made up of 15 amino acids. Germline trimming cut 5 bases from V and 2 bases from J; bases unmatched to any gene: 8. The V gene's germline CDR1 is SGHAT and CDR2 FQNNGV. This CDR3 reads CASSPGLAGPYEQYF. The CDR3 DNA is TGTGCCAGCAGCCCGGGCCTAGCGGGTCCCTACGAGCAGTACTTC.

This rearrangement joins TRBV28 to TRBJ1-6; 7 nucleotides match TRBD1. This CDR3 region has 15 residues. J was trimmed by 5 bases and V by 1 base; bases with no gene match: 2. The V gene's germline CDR1 is MDHEN and CDR2 SYDVKM. The CDR3 loop is CASSLSTGNNSPLHF. The CDR3 region has the DNA TGTGCCAGCAGTTTATCGACAGGGAATAATTCACCCCTCCACTTT.

The chain couples TRBV28 to TRBJ1-4; 7 bases are a match to TRBD1. The J segment lost 14 bases and the V segment lost 3 bases, leaving 12 bases of the junction unmatched. The CDR3 totals 14 residues. CDR1 MDHEN and CDR2 SYDVKM come from the germline V gene. This CDR3 is CASSFPGQTVGLFF. For the CDR3, the DNA is TGTGCCAGCAGTTTTCCGGGACAGACAGTCGGCCTGTTTTTT.

The chain has TRBV9 and TRBJ2-1, with a possible D match to TRBD2 (5 bases). The CDR3 runs to 16 residues. Germline CDR1 reads SGDLS; CDR2 reads YYNGEE. V was cut by 0 bases and J by 10 bases, with 20 bases left in between. The CDR3 reads CASSVVTSGTSGEQFF. DNA of the CDR3: TGTGCCAGCAGCGTAGTAACCTCGGGAACTTCGGGGGAGCAGTTCTTC.

The chain recombines TRBV10-3 with TRBJ1-1, with unresolved D. CDR1 ENHRY and CDR2 SYGVKD come from the germline V gene. The CDR3 consists of 13 residues. Trimming took off 0 bases at V and 3 bases at J, with 5 bases between the two ends. CDR3 protein: CAISESRDTEAFF. The CDR3 DNA is TGTGCCATCAGTGAGTCCCGGGACACTGAAGCTTTCTTT.

The CDR3 loop reads CASSLSNTEAFF. For the CDR3, the DNA is TGTGCCAGCAGCCTGAGCAACACTGAAGCTTTCTTT. This chain joins TRBV11-1 and TRBJ1-1, with D uncertain. Trimming took 5 bases from V and 2 from J, leaving 6 bases between them. Germline V gene data show CDR1 as SGHAT and CDR2 as FQDESV (reference sequence). The CDR3 is 12 amino acids.